These 2 T cell receptor beta chains originate from one sample sequenced in a study of blood T cell repertoires in COVID-19. Assay used: immunoSEQ multiplex PCR; TCRdb lists only in-frame clones, some missing. The table lists about 360,000 clones, approximately 86% of them singletons. Sample: peripheral blood. The receptors stem from a woman aged 55-75 years with COVID-19, enrolled during active disease.

This clone was detected only once. The genes are TRBV5-6 and TRBJ2-5, with unresolved D. CDR1 is SGHDT, CDR2 YYEEEE, per germline. CDR3 length equals 14 residues. Trimming took off 3 bases at V and 2 bases at J, with 11 bases between the two ends. The CDR3 DNA reads TGTGCCAGCAGCTATCCAGGATTGCAAGAGACCCAGTACTTC. This sequence encodes CASSYPGLQETQYF.

The rearrangement uses TRBV5-3 and TRBJ1-2; D ambiguous. TRBV5-3 is recorded as an ORF, its role being uncertain. The CDR3 runs to 18 residues. Trimming stripped 2 bases from V and 6 bases from J, with 26 bases between. The CDR3 is CARSFSSGSRLSWDGYTF. The CDR3 region has the DNA TGTGCCAGAAGCTTCAGCTCGGGTTCACGGCTTTCTTGGGATGGCTACACCTTC.